The 17 T cell receptor beta chains below were found in one sample sequenced in a study of T cells in Graves' hyperthyroidism and ophthalmopathy. RNA transcripts yielded amplified TCR beta CDR3 regions. RT-PCR in the first round (using the HTBI primer set) targeted the TCR CDR3. TCRdb re-called the multiplex PCR reads through MiXCR, storing one row per CDR3 protein. The sample shows around 520,000 distinct CDR3 sequences, 14% of them seen only once. Sequencing input: blood. The receptors derive from a woman aged 18-29 years with Graves' hyperthyroidism.

At least ten counts were recorded for this clonotype. The V call is TRBV7-2, the J call TRBJ2-5, with 8 bases aligning to TRBD2. Trimming removed 1 base from V and 4 bases from J; junction bases left unmatched: 5. CDR1 and CDR2 from the germline V gene are SGHTA and FQGNSA. CDR3 length: 15 amino acids. CDR3 region: CASSLGGRKGETQYF. The CDR3 nucleotides read TGTGCCAGCAGCTTAGGCGGGAGGAAAGGAGAGACCCAGTACTTC.

This clonotype was detected only a few times. Here the CDR3 DNA reads TGTGCCAGCACAACAGTGGGGGATACGCAGTATTTT. Its protein is CASTTVGDTQYF. The J gene is TRBJ2-3, the V gene TRBV12-3 or TRBV12-4, with unresolved D. V was pared by 7 bases and J by 6 bases, with 11 bases between. The CDR3 is 12 amino acids.

This clonotype was seen a handful of times. This chain connects TRBV20-1 to TRBJ2-3; D is perhaps TRBD2 (6 bases). With 3 bases removed from V and 2 bases from J, the gap between germline ends came to 15 bases. The CDR3 runs to 15 residues. Per germline, CDR1 DFQATT and CDR2 SNEGSKA (reference sequence). The CDR3 region has the DNA TGCAGTGCTAGGGGTGCGGGACTCCCCACAGATACGCAGTATTTT. Its protein is CSARGAGLPTDTQYF.

This clonotype appeared a few times. This chain links TRBV27 with TRBJ1-5, with unresolved D. CDR3 length: 15 residues. Between the trimmed V and J ends, which lost 5 bases and 7 bases, there was a span of 18 bases. CDR1 is MNHEY and CDR2 is SMNVEV in the germline V gene (reference sequence). In DNA form, the CDR3 reads TGTGCCAGCAGTCAGAATGTAGATGCGATACAGCCCCAGCATTTT. This sequence encodes CASSQNVDAIQPQHF.

V gene TRBV12-3 or TRBV12-4 combines with J gene TRBJ1-2; a weak D match, TRBD1 (5 bases). The CDR3 contains 13 residues. V shed 1 base and J shed 7 bases, with 10 bases lying between them. CDR3 DNA sequence: TGTGCCAGCAGTTTAGTGGGGGATGGTGGCTACACCTTC. This sequence encodes CASSLVGDGGYTF.

This clonotype showed up many times. This sequence joins TRBV30 and TRBJ2-7; no reliable D call. CDR3 size: 14 residues. V was clipped by 4 bases and J by 3 bases, with 16 bases between them. CDR1 GTSNPN and CDR2 SVGIG come from the germline V gene (reference sequence). CDR3 sequence: CAWMWTANGYEQYF. The DNA for the CDR3 is TGTGCCTGGATGTGGACCGCAAATGGCTACGAGCAGTACTTC.

This clonotype has at least ten counts. The chain's CDR3 is CASSPPAGGDYGYTF. The CDR3 DNA sequence: TGTGCCAGCTCACCACCGGCTGGGGGGGACTATGGCTACACCTTC. The chain joins TRBV18 to TRBJ1-2, with D perhaps TRBD1 (5 bases). CDR1 is KGHSH, CDR2 LQKENI, per germline. The V and J ends lost 0 bases and 3 bases respectively, with 11 bases between them. This CDR3 has 15 residues.

This clonotype occurred many times. The gene calls are TRBV5-6 and TRBJ2-7; D gene uncertain. V was shortened by 2 bases and J by 3 bases, with 12 bases between the two germline ends. The CDR3 is 14 amino acids. Germline values: CDR1 SGHDT, CDR2 YYEEEE. In DNA form, the CDR3 reads TGTGCCAGCAGCTTACCGGGTTCCAACTACGAGCAGTACTTC. This encodes CASSLPGSNYEQYF.

This clonotype was recorded a few times. The chain is built from TRBV25-1 and TRBJ1-2, with TRBD1 matching over 7 bases. Germline values: CDR1 MGHDK, CDR2 SYGVNS. After removal of 3 bases from V and 8 bases from J, the junction contained 9 bases not matched to a gene. The CDR3 totals 14 residues. The CDR3 nucleotides are TGTGCCAGCAGTGATACGGGACAGTGGGGCGGCTACACCTTC. Translating gives CASSDTGQWGGYTF.

The chain uses TRBV4-2 and TRBJ2-7; D gene ambiguous. CDR1 and CDR2 from the germline V gene are LGHNA and YNFKEQ. There are 14 residues in the CDR3. V was trimmed by 1 base and J by 7 bases, leaving 14 bases between them. The CDR3 loop is CASSQALLGGEQYF. CDR3 bases: TGTGCCAGCAGCCAAGCTTTGTTGGGTGGAGAGCAGTACTTC.

Ten or more counts support this clonotype. As DNA, the CDR3 is TGTGCTAGTGGTTTGGTCGCGGGGGCCGGGGAGCTGTTTTTT. As protein: CASGLVAGAGELFF. The genes are TRBV12-5 and TRBJ2-2; 7 bases line up with TRBD2. With 0 bases clipped from V and 6 bases from J, the junction kept 1 base outside the gene matches. Germline V CDR1 and CDR2: LGHNT, FRNRAP. The CDR3 loop spans 14 amino acids. Supplemented by reference TRBV12-5 and TRBJ2-2, the full variable domain reads DARVTQTPRHKVTEMGQEVTMRCQPILGHNTVFWYRQTMMQGLELLAYFRNRAPLDDSGMPKDRFSAEMPDATLATLKIQPSEPRDSAVYFCASGLVAGAGELFFGEGSRLTVL.

This chain joins TRBV18 and TRBJ2-2; D is unresolved. This CDR3 has 16 amino acids. CDR1 and CDR2 from the germline V gene are KGHSH and LQKENI. V was shortened by 5 bases and J by 0 bases, with 13 bases between the two germline ends. The CDR3 loop reads CASSKLGNANTGELFF. The DNA for the CDR3 is TGTGCCAGCTCAAAACTCGGCAACGCGAACACCGGGGAGCTGTTTTTT.

As concerns this clonotype: One end of the junction fails to match germline, which may point to a read error. This rearrangement joins TRBV13 to TRBJ1-2; D remains unclear. The CDR3 extends over 13 amino acids. Per germline, CDR1 PRHDT and CDR2 FYEKMQ (reference sequence). The CDR3 region has the DNA TGTGCCAGCAGCGTAGGGCGGGCTTATGGCTACACCTTC. Protein sequence: CASSVGRAYGYTF.

The sample holds many counts of this clonotype. The chain uses TRBV12-3 or TRBV12-4 and TRBJ2-1; weak D call: TRBD2 (6 bases). The CDR3 spans 15 residues. Trimming stripped 1 base from V and 8 bases from J, with 15 bases between. CDR3 bases: TGTGCCAGCAGTTTAGGACGGGAGAACTTCGATGAGCAGTTCTTC. Translating gives CASSLGRENFDEQFF.

This clonotype appeared a few times. The chain recombines TRBV19 with TRBJ2-7, with TRBD2 identical over 7 bases. The junction had 8 bases not matched to a gene; V was cut back by 3 bases and J by 3 bases. CDR3 size: 15 residues. The germline V gene encodes CDR1 LNHDA and CDR2 SQIVND (reference sequence). In DNA form, the CDR3 reads TGTGCCAGTAGTATCGCGGGGGTAGGAGTCTACGAGCAGTACTTC. This translates into CASSIAGVGVYEQYF.

The gene calls are TRBV7-9 and TRBJ1-5, with D maybe TRBD1 (6 bases). The germline V and J ends were trimmed by 5 bases and 2 bases, with 16 bases remaining between them. Germline V lookup: CDR1 SEHNR, CDR2 FQNEAQ (reference sequence). CDR3 size: 16 residues. The CDR3 is CASSQWTARGNQPQHF. The CDR3 DNA reads TGTGCCAGCAGCCAGTGGACAGCCCGAGGCAATCAGCCCCAGCATTTT.

This clonotype was recorded many times. This rearrangement joins TRBV30 to TRBJ1-2; 8 bases are shared with TRBD1. CDR1 is GTSNPN and CDR2 is SVGIG in the germline V gene (reference sequence). The ends lost 1 base at V and 3 bases at J; junction bases unmatched: 4. CDR3 length equals 14 residues. CDR3 DNA: TGTGCCTGGAGTGGGACAGGGCTTGACTATGGCTACACCTTC. It translates to CAWSGTGLDYGYTF.